The next 21 T cell receptor beta chains were all read from a single sample in a study of cytomegalovirus exposure and HLA in healthy donors. Vbeta (60) and Jbeta (13) primers were used in the PCR. Assay used: immunoSEQ multiplex PCR; TCRdb lists only in-frame clones, some missing. There are over 130,000 clones in the sample; roughly 77% occur only once, and about 3.7% lies in the top ten. Sequencing was performed on PBMCs. The source is a human donor in good health.

This chain connects TRBV5-4 to TRBJ2-3, with 7 bases lining up with TRBD2. In germline, CDR1 is SGHNT, CDR2 YYREEE (reference sequence). With 0 bases clipped from V and 0 bases from J, the junction kept 4 bases outside the gene matches. The CDR3 sequence is 16 residues long. CDR3 in amino acids: CASSLGGLPSTDTQYF. In DNA form, the CDR3 reads TGTGCCAGCAGCTTGGGGGGACTACCTAGCACAGATACGCAGTATTTT.

The chain has TRBV7-2 and TRBJ1-5, with 7 bases lining up with TRBD1. CDR1 and CDR2 from the germline V gene are SGHTA and FQGNSA. The CDR3 contains 19 residues. Trimming took 1 base from V and 4 from J; bases not matched to a gene: 16. The CDR3 region is CASSLVHRQGHERNQPQHF. The CDR3 region has the DNA TGTGCCAGCAGCTTAGTTCACCGACAGGGTCACGAGAGAAATCAGCCCCAGCATTTT. The entire variable domain, with the rest obtained from reference TRBV7-2 and TRBJ1-5, is as follows: GAGVSQSPSNKVTEKGKDVELRCDPISGHTALYWYRQSLGQGLEFLIYFQGNSAPDKSGLPSDRFSAERTGGSVSTLTIQRTQQEDSAVYLCASSLVHRQGHERNQPQHFGDGTRLSIL.

The V call is TRBV15, the J call TRBJ2-7, with TRBD2 matching 15 bases. V trimming: 3 bases; J trimming: 0 bases; junction bases outside the gene matches: 15. There are 21 residues in the CDR3. The germline V gene has CDR1 LNHNV and CDR2 YYDKDF (reference sequence). The CDR3 DNA reads TGTGCCACCAGCAGCCAAGGACAGGGACTAGCGGGAGGTCTTCTCTCCTACGAGCAGTACTTC. Encoded protein: CATSSQGQGLAGGLLSYEQYF.

This clone has a single count. The rearrangement links TRBV7-6 to TRBJ2-1; 9 nucleotides match TRBD1. This CDR3 has 16 residues. Germline CDR1 reads SGHVS; CDR2 reads FNYEAQ. Losses at the gene ends were 5 bases for V and 6 bases for J; bases not matched to a gene: 11. The DNA for the CDR3 is TGTGCCAGCAGCCGTCCCGAACAGGGGGCTCTCAATGAGCAGTTCTTC. As protein: CASSRPEQGALNEQFF.

This chain connects TRBV11-2 to TRBJ2-7, with 9 positions matching TRBD2. Trimming cost V 4 bases and J 4 bases; bases outside gene matches: 8. The CDR3 has 15 residues. Germline-derived CDR1 and CDR2 are SGHAT and FQNNGV. The CDR3 nucleotides read TGTGCCAGCAGCTCCGTAGCGGGAGTTAGTTACGAGCAGTACTTC. Its protein product is CASSSVAGVSYEQYF.

This clone appeared a few times. The chain carries TRBV25-1 and TRBJ1-1; 11 bases map to TRBD1. Germline CDR1 is MGHDK and CDR2 is SYGVNS. CDR3 length equals 12 residues. With 7 bases clipped from V and 10 bases from J, the junction kept 5 bases outside the gene matches. The CDR3 DNA is TGTGCCAGCACCCGAGGGACAGGGGGAGCTTTCTTT. This sequence encodes CASTRGTGGAFF.

This clone was seen a handful of times. The chain couples TRBV11-2 to TRBJ2-7, with 9 bases aligning to TRBD1. V lost 1 base to trimming and J lost 2 bases; unmatched junction nucleotides: 9. CDR3 size: 17 residues. Per germline, CDR1 SGHAT and CDR2 FQNNGV. The CDR3 sequence: CASSLGGTGGLTYEQYF. CDR3 coding DNA: TGTGCCAGCAGCTTAGGGGGTACAGGGGGCCTCACCTACGAGCAGTACTTC.

V and J are TRBV6-1 and TRBJ1-5; 7 bases match TRBD1. With V trimmed by 6 bases and J by 7 bases, 6 bases remained unmatched. This CDR3 is 13 amino acids long. Per germline, CDR1 MNHNS and CDR2 SASEGT. CDR3: CASSPGGYQPQHF. The CDR3 coding sequence is TGTGCCAGCAGCCCAGGGGGGTACCAGCCCCAGCATTTT.

This chain connects TRBV15 to TRBJ2-2; D is ambiguous. The germline V gene encodes CDR1 LNHNV and CDR2 YYDKDF (reference sequence). The CDR3 has 15 residues. The V end lost 3 bases, the J end lost 1 base, and 9 bases lay between the germline ends. The CDR3: CATSSRRVNTGELFF. DNA of the CDR3: TGTGCCACCAGCAGCCGCCGGGTGAACACCGGGGAGCTGTTTTTT.

V and J are TRBV7-9 and TRBJ2-6; possible D gene TRBD1, 6 bases. The V gene's germline CDR1 is SEHNR and CDR2 FQNEAQ (reference sequence). The CDR3 is made up of 19 amino acids. V shed 2 bases and J shed 0 bases, with 17 bases lying between them. CDR3 sequence reads: CASSLFRGQRPSGANVLTF. The CDR3 bases are TGTGCCAGCAGCTTATTTCGTGGACAGAGACCCTCTGGGGCCAACGTCCTGACTTTC.

The chain links TRBV5-1 to TRBJ2-3; 7 positions agree with TRBD1. The CDR3 loop spans 14 amino acids. Losses at the gene ends were 4 bases for V and 0 bases for J; bases not matched to a gene: 2. CDR1 and CDR2 from the germline V gene are SGHRS and YFSETQ. CDR3 DNA: TGCGCCAGCAGCCCGGGACAGAGCACAGATACGCAGTATTTT. Translation gives CASSPGQSTDTQYF.

V gene TRBV11-3 combines with J gene TRBJ2-7; 9 bases fit TRBD2. The CDR3 loop spans 16 amino acids. Looked up from germline, CDR1 is SGHNT and CDR2 is YENEEA. With 5 bases clipped from V and 6 bases from J, the junction kept 14 bases outside the gene matches. As DNA, the CDR3 is TGTGCCAGCAGCCTTCTTAGCGGGAGCGCCCAAAGCGAGCAGTACTTC. It codes for CASSLLSGSAQSEQYF. Full variable domain (remainder filled in from reference TRBV11-3 and TRBJ2-7): EAGVVQSPRYKIIEKKQPVAFWCNPISGHNTLYWYLQNLGQGPELLIRYENEEAVDDSQLPKDRFSAERLKGVDSTLKIQPAELGDSAVYLCASSLLSGSAQSEQYFGPGTRLTVT.

The chain links TRBV29-1 to TRBJ1-2; 9 bases are a match to TRBD1. Trimming at V came to 5 bases and at J to 7 bases, leaving 11 bases not matched to a gene. The CDR3 is made up of 14 amino acids. Germline V lookup: CDR1 SQVTM, CDR2 ANQGSEA. CDR3 DNA sequence: TGCAGCGTTCTCGTCACAGGGGGCGATGCTGGCTACACCTTC. Translating gives CSVLVTGGDAGYTF.

This clone has only one observation. The chain combines TRBV6-5 with TRBJ2-1; possible D gene TRBD1, 5 bases. The CDR3 sequence is 14 residues long. Trimming took off 0 bases at V and 4 bases at J, with 7 bases between the two ends. Germline V gives CDR1 MNHEY, CDR2 SVGAGI. The CDR3: CASSYSGLYNEQFF. As DNA, the CDR3 is TGTGCCAGCAGTTACTCGGGGCTATACAATGAGCAGTTCTTC.

DNA for the CDR3: TGTGCCAGCAGTTATATGACGCCCTACAGGGACCAAGAGACCCAGTACTTC. This encodes CASSYMTPYRDQETQYF. The chain employs TRBV28 and TRBJ2-5; TRBD1 is a possible D gene (6 bases). The CDR3 contains 17 residues. V was shortened by 4 bases and J by 0 bases, with 18 bases between the two germline ends. Germline assignment: CDR1 MDHEN and CDR2 SYDVKM.

V usage is TRBV29-1 and J usage is TRBJ1-5; D perhaps matches TRBD1 (6 bases). Trimming left V 6 bases short and J 5 bases short, with 14 bases between. This CDR3 has 13 amino acids. Germline-derived CDR1 and CDR2 are SQVTM and ANQGSEA. CDR3 amino acids: CSVAGTPYQPQHF. CDR3 nucleotide sequence: TGCAGCGTAGCCGGGACACCCTATCAGCCCCAGCATTTT.

This clone has more than one count but fewer than ten. The chain joins TRBV5-6 to TRBJ2-2; TRBD1 aligns across 11 bases. Trimming removed 2 bases from V and 4 bases from J; junction bases left unmatched: 7. CDR1 is SGHDT and CDR2 is YYEEEE in the germline V gene. This CDR3 is built from 17 residues. The DNA for the CDR3 is TGTGCCAGCAGCTTCGGTAGGGGACAGGGGGGCACCGGGGAGCTGTTTTTT. Translating it yields CASSFGRGQGGTGELFF. Filled out from reference TRBV5-6 and TRBJ2-2, the complete variable domain reads DAGVTQSPTHLIKTRGQQVTLRCSPKSGHDTVSWYQQALGQGPQFIFQYYEEEERQRGNFPDRFSGHQFPNYSSELNVNALLLGDSALYLCASSFGRGQGGTGELFFGEGSRLTVL.

This clone was recorded only once. The chain joins TRBV11-2 to TRBJ2-1, with 10 bases that match TRBD2. The germline V gene has CDR1 SGHAT and CDR2 FQNNGV. This CDR3 is built from 17 residues. V trimming: 5 bases; J trimming: 7 bases; junction bases outside the gene matches: 14. The CDR3 loop reads CASSHLLTSGIRNEQFF. In nucleotides, the CDR3 is TGTGCCAGCAGCCATTTATTAACTAGCGGGATTCGGAATGAGCAGTTCTTC.

This chain connects TRBV7-9 to TRBJ1-1; D remains ambiguous. CDR1 SEHNR and CDR2 FQNEAQ come from the germline V gene (reference sequence). CDR3 length: 13 amino acids. V dropped 3 bases and J dropped 7 bases, with 12 bases sitting between them. CDR3 region: CASSFSIAREAFF. The CDR3 region has the DNA TGTGCCAGCAGCTTCTCGATAGCCCGTGAAGCTTTCTTT.

The J gene is TRBJ1-3, the V gene TRBV9; D gene uncertain. Trimming cost V 4 bases and J 0 bases, with 17 bases left between them. Germline lookup yields CDR1 SGDLS and CDR2 YYNGEE. CDR3 size: 17 residues. CDR3 DNA sequence: TGTGCCAGCAGCCCCCACGGCGCGGGAAACTCTGGAAACACCATATATTTT. Translating it yields CASSPHGAGNSGNTIYF.

V gene TRBV6-5 combines with J gene TRBJ1-1; D ambiguous. The germline CDR1 and CDR2 sequences are MNHEY and SVGAGI. V lost 2 bases and J lost 3, with 7 bases in between. The CDR3 runs to 13 residues. The DNA of the CDR3 is TGTGCCAGCAGTTACCGACGGGACACTGAAGCTTTCTTT. Protein: CASSYRRDTEAFF.